Each of the 9 T cell receptor beta chains below was sequenced from the same sample in a study of CD8+CD57+ T cells in acquired aplastic anemia (dated by TCRdb to between 2018 and 2020). Sequencing was carried out with an Illumina HiSeq 2000. Profiling of TCR beta VDJ combinations and CDR3 sequences used genomic DNA as the template. TCRdb reworked the public reads: Q25 trimming with fastp, MiXCR clone assembly, productive beta chains retained. Rows with a matching CDR3 protein are joined into one entry that keeps the most common DNA and genes. This sample has 150,000 to 200,000 distinct CDR3 sequences in its table, and less than 60% of those were observed once. The top ten hold about 1.8% of the sample. Expansion of CD8+CD57+ cells had been shown by flow cytometry in the patients chosen for sequencing. The sample consisted of sorted CD4+, CD8+, or CD8+CD57+ T cells (not recorded which) from PBMCs. The source is a human donor with aplastic anemia.

This clonotype was seen a few times. The chain employs TRBV9 and TRBJ1-5, with D possibly being TRBD1 (5 bases). Germline lookup yields CDR1 SGDLS and CDR2 YYNGEE. Trimming took 4 bases from V and 0 from J, leaving 11 bases between them. The CDR3 totals 15 residues. The CDR3 region is CASSQQENSNQPQHF. The CDR3, as DNA: TGTGCCAGCAGCCAACAGGAAAATAGCAATCAGCCCCAGCATTTT.

This chain joins TRBV9 and TRBJ2-7; 7 bases match TRBD1. This CDR3 is built from 14 residues. The germline CDR1 and CDR2 sequences are SGDLS and YYNGEE. The junction had 9 bases not matched to a gene; V was cut back by 4 bases and J by 5 bases. The CDR3 DNA reads as TGTGCCAGCAGCATAGCTGGGACAGCCCACGAGCAGTACTTC. Translation gives CASSIAGTAHEQYF.

The genes are TRBV5-5 and TRBJ1-2; D unresolved. Per germline, CDR1 SGHKS and CDR2 YYEKEE (reference sequence). V shed 2 bases and J shed 6 bases, with 11 bases lying between them. The CDR3 spans 13 residues. As DNA, the CDR3 is TGTGCCAGCAGCTTAGTGGCCCGGGATGGCTACACCTTC. Amino acid sequence: CASSLVARDGYTF.

This chain uses TRBV24-1 with TRBJ2-1; the D gene is possibly TRBD2 (6 bases). This CDR3 contains 16 residues. Germline lookup yields CDR1 KGHDR and CDR2 SFDVKD. Trimming shortened V by 3 bases and J by 7 bases, and 18 bases separated the two germline ends. The CDR3 bases are TGTGCCACCAGTGATGGACTATCCAAAACCCTTAATGAGCAGTTCTTC. This sequence encodes CATSDGLSKTLNEQFF.

The genes are TRBV6-5 and TRBJ2-5, with D perhaps TRBD1 (6 bases). The V end was cut by 2 bases, the J end by 3 bases, with 13 bases between. Germline CDR1 reads MNHEY; CDR2 reads SVGAGI. This CDR3 region has 15 residues. CDR3 DNA sequence: TGTGCCAGCAGTTACCCGTCGGCAGGGGAAGAGACCCAGTACTTC. This translates into CASSYPSAGEETQYF.

This clonotype was detected ten times or more. The J gene is TRBJ2-2, the V gene TRBV3-1; D uncertain. Trimming stripped 0 bases from V and 6 bases from J, with 8 bases between. Germline V lookup: CDR1 LGHDT, CDR2 YNNKEL (reference sequence). CDR3 length: 14 amino acids. The CDR3 bases are TGTGCCAGCAGCCAAGACGGGCGATCCGGGGAGCTGTTTTTT. Amino acids: CASSQDGRSGELFF.

This clonotype came up many times. This chain uses TRBV6-5 with TRBJ1-1; D remains ambiguous. Trimming removed 2 bases at V and 1 base at J, with 5 bases between. Germline loops: CDR1 MNHEY, CDR2 SVGAGI. The CDR3 runs 13 residues. CDR3 loop: CASSYDRNTEAFF. Here the CDR3 DNA reads TGTGCCAGCAGTTACGATCGGAACACTGAAGCTTTCTTT.

This chain uses TRBV15 with TRBJ1-5, with TRBD1 matching over 9 bases. The CDR3 totals 15 residues. Germline V gene data show CDR1 as LNHNV and CDR2 as YYDKDF (reference sequence). Trimming at V came to 2 bases and at J to 5 bases, leaving 4 bases not matched to a gene. CDR3 nucleotides: TGTGCCACCAGCAGACCCGGACAGGGGTATCAGCCCCAGCATTTT. Protein: CATSRPGQGYQPQHF.

The rearrangement joins TRBV29-1 to TRBJ2-5; 7 nucleotides agree with TRBD1. Trimming cost V 2 bases and J 4 bases; bases outside gene matches: 1. This CDR3 is built from 12 residues. The germline gives CDR1 SQVTM, CDR2 ANQGSEA. CDR3 nucleotides: TGCAGCGTTGAAACAGGGGCAGAGACCCAGTACTTC. Its protein product is CSVETGAETQYF. The entire variable domain, with the rest obtained from reference TRBV29-1 and TRBJ2-5, is as follows: SAVISQKPSRDICQRGTSLTIQCQVDSQVTMMFWYRQQPGQSLTLIATANQGSEATYESGFVIDKFPISRPNLTFSTLTVSNMSPEDSSIYLCSVETGAETQYFGPGTRLLVL.